This T cell receptor (beta chain) was profiled in a study of blood T cell repertoires in COVID-19. The overall study: T cells, B-cell-depleted T cells, or PBMCs supplied cDNA or gDNA.

In the original analysis: Estimation of nucleated cell counts relied on the amplification of reference gene primers. Profiling relied on immunoSEQ multiplex PCR, and the TCRdb table lists in-frame clones only, not all of them. V and J calls and clone size are copied from that table; D and trimming were computed from the DNA. Here the sample spans 150,000 to 200,000 clones, approximately 90% being singletons. The V and J ends lost 7 bases and 2 bases respectively, with 12 bases between them. The CDR3 extends over 13 amino acids. From germline, CDR1 is MNHNS and CDR2 SASEGT. The chain couples TRBV6-1 to TRBJ2-7; the D gene is possibly TRBD2 (5 bases). The material sequenced was peripheral blood. This receptor was obtained from a man aged 35 to 55 with active or convalescent COVID-19. CDR3 amino acids: CASNPRGTYEQYF. In nucleotides, the CDR3 is TGTGCCAGCAACCCGAGAGGGACCTACGAGCAGTACTTC.